Listed here is a single T cell receptor beta chain. The sample belongs to a study of control samples from healthy donors and cancer patients. Clones were sequenced by immunoSEQ multiplex PCR, and TCRdb holds only the in-frame ones, with some missing. The sample has about 69,000 clones, approximately 88% seen once. Specimen: PBMCs. The sequence came from a woman between 50 and 59 years old with lung cancer.

This CDR3 is CASSTPTLNTEAFF. The CDR3 DNA is TGTGCCAGCAGTACGCCGACACTGAACACTGAAGCTTTCTTT. V and J are TRBV6-5 and TRBJ1-1; D gene uncertain. V was trimmed by 5 bases and J by 0 bases, leaving 10 bases between them. Germline CDR1 and CDR2: MNHEY and SVGAGI. The CDR3 covers 14 residues.